Below, 16 T cell receptor beta chains from the same sample are listed, as sequenced in a study of blood T cell repertoires in COVID-19. Using immunoSEQ multiplex PCR, the repertoire was profiled, and TCRdb retains in-frame clones only, with some absent. The sample holds approximately 230,000 clones, about 80% seen once. The sequencing input was peripheral blood. Receptors were obtained from a man at least 80 years old with acute or convalescent COVID-19.

The chain's CDR3 is CASSQTGSSYEQYF. DNA for the CDR3: TGCGCCAGCAGCCAAACGGGAAGCTCCTACGAGCAGTACTTC. The chain combines TRBV4-1 with TRBJ2-7, with D possibly being TRBD2 (5 bases). V dropped 2 bases and J dropped 0 bases, with 8 bases sitting between them. The CDR3 is 14 amino acids. The germline V gene encodes CDR1 MGHRA and CDR2 YSYEKL.

Comments on this clone: Additional DNA sequences in this sample encode the identical CDR3. V gene TRBV5-1 combines with J gene TRBJ2-3; D perhaps matches TRBD1 (5 bases). The CDR3 sequence is 15 residues long. V shed 0 bases and J shed 0 bases, with 8 bases lying between them. Per the germline V gene, CDR1 is SGHRS and CDR2 is YFSETQ. The DNA of the CDR3 is TGCGCCAGCAGCTTGGGTCAGGGTAGCACAGATACGCAGTATTTT. Translation gives CASSLGQGSTDTQYF. Full variable domain (missing parts from reference TRBV5-1 and TRBJ2-3): KAGVTQTPRYLIKTRGQQVTLSCSPISGHRSVSWYQQTPGQGLQFLFEYFSETQRNKGNFPGRFSGRQFSNSRSEMNVSTLELGDSALYLCASSLGQGSTDTQYFGPGTRLTVL.

The genes are TRBV5-4 and TRBJ2-7, with TRBD2 matching 10 bases. Germline-derived CDR1 and CDR2 are SGHNT and YYREEE (reference sequence). The V segment lost 3 bases and the J segment 2 bases; nucleotides outside the gene matches: 8. CDR3 length equals 16 residues. CDR3 nucleotides: TGTGCCAGCAGCTCCAGGACTAGCGGTTCTCCCTACGAGCAGTACTTC. Its protein is CASSSRTSGSPYEQYF.

This sequence joins TRBV19 and TRBJ1-1, with unresolved D. With 11 bases removed from V and 0 bases from J, the gap between germline ends came to 13 bases. The CDR3 runs to 13 residues. Germline lookup yields CDR1 LNHDA and CDR2 SQIVND (reference sequence). The CDR3 protein is CASQREMNTEAFF. CDR3 sequence (DNA): TGTGCCTCCCAAAGGGAGATGAACACTGAAGCTTTCTTT.

CDR3 loop: CASSPSGQLSYSPLHF. The DNA for the CDR3 is TGTGCCAGCAGCCCCTCTGGACAGCTTTCCTATTCACCCCTCCACTTT. The chain has TRBV3-1 (or the pseudogene TRBV3-2) and TRBJ1-6; D is possibly TRBD1 (6 bases). Trimming pared 4 bases from V and 8 bases from J, leaving 18 bases between. This CDR3 spans 16 amino acids. CDR1 is LGHDT and CDR2 is YNNKEL in the germline V gene (reference sequence).

The chain recombines TRBV5-1 with TRBJ2-2; 7 bases fit TRBD1. There are 15 residues in the CDR3. Looked up from germline, CDR1 is SGHRS and CDR2 is YFSETQ. J was trimmed by 5 bases and V by 4 bases; bases with no gene match: 8. The CDR3, as DNA: TGCGCCAGCAGCGCCTCCCACAGGGGTACCGGGGAGCTGTTTTTT. It yields the protein CASSASHRGTGELFF.

The gene calls are TRBV4-1 and TRBJ2-7, with TRBD2 identical over 13 bases. Trimming took 4 bases from V and 9 from J; bases not matched to a gene: 9. CDR3 length equals 15 residues. Germline V lookup: CDR1 MGHRA, CDR2 YSYEKL. The DNA of the CDR3 is TGCGCCAGCAGCCTCTCCGGACTAGCGGGGGCCGGGCAGTACTTC. Its protein product is CASSLSGLAGAGQYF.

The chain couples TRBV9 to TRBJ1-5; maybe TRBD1 (5 bases). The V gene's germline CDR1 is SGDLS and CDR2 YYNGEE. The CDR3 consists of 14 residues. Trimming stripped 1 base from V and 4 bases from J, with 9 bases between. The CDR3 DNA reads TGTGCCAGCAGCGTAAAACCAGGGAATCAGCCCCAGCATTTT. Protein: CASSVKPGNQPQHF.

DNA of the CDR3: TGTGCCAGCTCACCCCCCGGGGGGGCCTACACAGATACGCAGTATTTT. This codes for CASSPPGGAYTDTQYF. The rearrangement joins TRBV18 to TRBJ2-3, with 8 bases fitting TRBD2. V shed 3 bases and J 2 bases; nucleotides not matched to a gene: 7. CDR3 length equals 16 residues. In germline, CDR1 is KGHSH, CDR2 LQKENI.

This chain links TRBV9 with TRBJ1-3; TRBD1 aligns across 7 bases. The CDR3 totals 14 residues. V lost 4 bases to trimming and J lost 4 bases; unmatched junction nucleotides: 5. Germline V gene data show CDR1 as SGDLS and CDR2 as YYNGEE. The CDR3, as DNA: TGTGCCAGCAGCCTAGACAGGGTGGGAAACACCATATATTTT. It yields the protein CASSLDRVGNTIYF. Based on the CDR3 plus reference TRBV9 and TRBJ1-3, the full variable domain is DSGVTQTPKHLITATGQRVTLRCSPRSGDLSVYWYQQSLDQGLQFLIQYYNGEERAKGNILERFSAQQFPDLHSELNLSSLELGDSALYFCASSLDRVGNTIYFGEGSWLTVV.

This clone was seen only once. This chain links TRBV3-1 (or the pseudogene TRBV3-2) with TRBJ2-2, with TRBD1 matching over 8 bases. The ends lost 4 bases at V and 6 bases at J; junction bases unmatched: 7. The CDR3 length is 15 residues. Germline V gives CDR1 LGHDT, CDR2 YNNKEL (reference sequence). CDR3 region: CASSLATGVAGELFF. CDR3 in DNA: TGTGCCAGCAGCCTCGCGACAGGGGTGGCCGGGGAGCTGTTTTTT.

The chain recombines TRBV5-4 with TRBJ1-2; 8 nucleotides match TRBD1. The length of the CDR3 is 15 residues. V lost 2 bases and J lost 6; bases outside the gene matches: 9. The germline CDR1 and CDR2 sequences are SGHNT and YYREEE (reference sequence). The CDR3 DNA follows: TGTGCCAGCAGCTTAGAACAGGGGGAAAGGAATGGCTACACCTTC. Encoded protein: CASSLEQGERNGYTF.

This clone was found once. The chain employs TRBV7-9 and TRBJ2-1; TRBD2 might be the D (6 bases). This CDR3 comprises 12 residues. The V and J ends lost 6 bases and 7 bases respectively, with 10 bases between them. CDR1 and CDR2 (germline): SEHNR, FQNEAQ (reference sequence). Here the CDR3 DNA reads TGTGCCAGCAGGGGTGGGGGGAATGAGCAGTTCTTC. It codes for CASRGGGNEQFF.

V usage is TRBV5-1 and J usage is TRBJ1-6; TRBD1 matches at 9 bases. J lost 7 bases, V lost 4 bases, and 3 bases had no gene match. This CDR3 comprises 14 residues. Per the germline V gene, CDR1 is SGHRS and CDR2 is YFSETQ. The CDR3 DNA reads as TGCGCCAGCAGCCCTGGACAGGGGAATTCACCCCTCCACTTT. Translation: CASSPGQGNSPLHF.

The CDR3 is CASSLGVRGNEKLFF. CDR3 bases: TGTGCCAGCAGCCTCGGGGTACGAGGTAATGAAAAACTGTTTTTT. The rearrangement joins TRBV9 to TRBJ1-4; no clear D gene. The germline V and J ends were trimmed by 4 bases and 4 bases, with 14 bases remaining between them. This CDR3 region has 15 residues. Germline lookup yields CDR1 SGDLS and CDR2 YYNGEE. Looking up the rest from reference TRBV9 and TRBJ1-4 gives the full variable domain: DSGVTQTPKHLITATGQRVTLRCSPRSGDLSVYWYQQSLDQGLQFLIQYYNGEERAKGNILERFSAQQFPDLHSELNLSSLELGDSALYFCASSLGVRGNEKLFFGSGTQLSVL.

The genes are TRBV3-1 (or the pseudogene TRBV3-2) and TRBJ2-7; 10 bases are shared with TRBD1. V was clipped by 1 base and J by 4 bases; unmatched bases: 4. The length of the CDR3 is 15 residues. Germline V gives CDR1 LGHDT, CDR2 YNNKEL (reference sequence). The CDR3 bases are TGTGCCAGCAGCCAAGGGGGACAGGGGATGTACGAGCAGTACTTC. Protein: CASSQGGQGMYEQYF.